Within the sample, the clone carrying this TCR beta chain is medium-sized (0.01 to 0.1%). Its antigen is unidentified. The PCR ran on 60 Vbeta and 13 Jbeta primers. Method: immunoSEQ multiplex PCR; TCRdb's copy keeps in-frame clones and lacks some. The sample has around 150,000 clones; 77% are singletons. Healthy bone marrow donors supplied every sample. This record belongs to a study of cytomegalovirus exposure and HLA in healthy donors. Study-level points and caveats: The number of N-insertions in an Asian-associated ancestry cluster was reportedly below the roughly 660-donor mean in a later analysis. It was shown in a later analysis that HLA-associated TCR beta chains were more clonally expanded than other, equally common chains. There were around 160 TCR beta chains listed as cytomegalovirus-associated.

This sequence was found in a woman aged 50 to 65 in good health and CMV-seronegative. The specimen sequenced was PBMCs.

The CDR3 loop reads CASSQENSYGYTF. CDR3 sequence (DNA): TGCGCCAGCAGCCAAGAAAACAGCTATGGCTACACCTTC. The chain recombines TRBV4-1 with TRBJ1-2; no firm D call. This CDR3 has 13 amino acids. Per germline, CDR1 MGHRA and CDR2 YSYEKL. V lost 0 bases and J 4 bases, leaving 6 bases between the germline ends.